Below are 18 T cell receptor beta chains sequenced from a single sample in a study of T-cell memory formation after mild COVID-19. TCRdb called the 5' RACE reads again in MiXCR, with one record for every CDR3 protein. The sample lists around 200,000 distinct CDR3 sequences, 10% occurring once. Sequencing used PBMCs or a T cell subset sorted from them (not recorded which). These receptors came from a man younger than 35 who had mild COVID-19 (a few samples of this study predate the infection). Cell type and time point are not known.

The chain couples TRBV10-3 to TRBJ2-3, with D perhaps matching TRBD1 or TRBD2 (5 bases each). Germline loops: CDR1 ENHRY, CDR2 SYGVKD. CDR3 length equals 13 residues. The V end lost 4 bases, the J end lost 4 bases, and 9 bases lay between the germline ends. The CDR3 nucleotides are TGTGCCATCAGTGTTGGGGGTGCAGATACGCAGTATTTT. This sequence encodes CAISVGGADTQYF.

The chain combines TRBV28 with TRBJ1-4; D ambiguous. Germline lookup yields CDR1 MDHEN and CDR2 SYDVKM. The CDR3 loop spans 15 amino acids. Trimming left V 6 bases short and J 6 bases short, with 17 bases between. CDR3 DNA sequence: TGTGCCAGCAGCTTACCAGGTTCCCTAGATGAAAAACTGTTTTTT. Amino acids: CASSLPGSLDEKLFF.

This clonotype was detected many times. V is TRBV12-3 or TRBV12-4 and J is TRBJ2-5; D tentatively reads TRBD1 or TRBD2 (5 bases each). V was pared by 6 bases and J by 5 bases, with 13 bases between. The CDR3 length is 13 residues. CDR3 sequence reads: CASSKPGRETQYF. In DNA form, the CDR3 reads TGTGCCAGCAGCAAACCGGGACGCGAGACCCAGTACTTC.

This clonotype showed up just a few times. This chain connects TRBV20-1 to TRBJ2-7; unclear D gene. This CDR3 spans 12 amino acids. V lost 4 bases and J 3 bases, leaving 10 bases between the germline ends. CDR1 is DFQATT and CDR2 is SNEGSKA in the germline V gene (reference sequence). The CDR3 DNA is TGCAGTGCTAAGGGCAGCAACTACGAGCAGTACGTC. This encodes CSAKGSNYEQYV.

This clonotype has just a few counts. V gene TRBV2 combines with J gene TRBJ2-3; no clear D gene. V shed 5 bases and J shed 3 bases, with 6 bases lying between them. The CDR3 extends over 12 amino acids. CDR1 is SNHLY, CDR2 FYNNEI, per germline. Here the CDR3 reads CASSYTTDTQYF. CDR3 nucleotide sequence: TGTGCCAGCAGTTATACTACAGATACGCAGTATTTT.

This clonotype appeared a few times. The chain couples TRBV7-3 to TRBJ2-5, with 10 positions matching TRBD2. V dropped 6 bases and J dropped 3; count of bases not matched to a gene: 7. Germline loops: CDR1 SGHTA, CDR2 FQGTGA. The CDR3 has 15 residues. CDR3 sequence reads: CASSLAGVREETQYF. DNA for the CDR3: TGTGCCAGCAGTCTAGCGGGGGTCCGTGAAGAGACCCAGTACTTC.

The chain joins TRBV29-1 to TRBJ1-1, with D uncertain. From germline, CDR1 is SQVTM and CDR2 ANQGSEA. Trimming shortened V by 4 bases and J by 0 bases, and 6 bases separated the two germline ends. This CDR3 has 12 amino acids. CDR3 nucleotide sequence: TGCAGCGTTGCCGGATTGAACACTGAAGCTTTCTTT. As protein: CSVAGLNTEAFF.

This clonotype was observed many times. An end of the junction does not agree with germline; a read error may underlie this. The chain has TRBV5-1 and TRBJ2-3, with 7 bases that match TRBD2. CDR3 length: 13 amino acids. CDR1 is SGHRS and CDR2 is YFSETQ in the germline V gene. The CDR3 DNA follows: TGTGCCAGCTCACCGGGGGGAACAGATACGCAGTATTTT. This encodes CASSPGGTDTQYF.

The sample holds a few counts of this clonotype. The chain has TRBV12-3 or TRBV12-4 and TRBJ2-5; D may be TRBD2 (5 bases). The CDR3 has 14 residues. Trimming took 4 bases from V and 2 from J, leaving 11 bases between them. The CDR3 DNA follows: TGTGCCAGCAGTTGGAGGTCGGGTCAAGAGACCCAGTACTTC. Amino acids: CASSWRSGQETQYF.

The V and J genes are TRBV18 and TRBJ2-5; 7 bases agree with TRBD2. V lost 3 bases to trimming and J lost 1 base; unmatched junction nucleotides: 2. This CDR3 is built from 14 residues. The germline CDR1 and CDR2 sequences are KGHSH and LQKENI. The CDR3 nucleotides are TGTGCCAGCTCACCCGGCGGGGGCCAAGAGACCCAGTACTTC. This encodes CASSPGGGQETQYF.

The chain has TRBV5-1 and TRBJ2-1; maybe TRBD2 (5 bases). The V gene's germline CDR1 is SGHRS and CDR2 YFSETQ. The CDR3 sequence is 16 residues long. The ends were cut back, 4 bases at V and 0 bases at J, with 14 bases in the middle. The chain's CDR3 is CASSDGAASSYNEQFF. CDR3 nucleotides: TGCGCCAGCAGCGATGGAGCGGCCAGCTCCTACAATGAGCAGTTCTTC.

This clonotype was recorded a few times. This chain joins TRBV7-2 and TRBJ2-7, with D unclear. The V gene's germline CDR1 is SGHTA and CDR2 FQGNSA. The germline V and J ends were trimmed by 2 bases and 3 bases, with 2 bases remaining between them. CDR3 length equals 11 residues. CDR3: CASSLFYEQYF. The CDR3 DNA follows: TGTGCCAGCAGCTTATTCTACGAGCAGTACTTC.

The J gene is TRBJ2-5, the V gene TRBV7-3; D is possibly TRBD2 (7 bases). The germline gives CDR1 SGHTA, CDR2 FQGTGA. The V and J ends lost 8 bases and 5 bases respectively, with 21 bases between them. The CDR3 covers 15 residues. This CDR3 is CASSAEGGAGETQYF. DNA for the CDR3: TGTGCCAGCTCCGCGGAGGGGGGGGCCGGGGAGACCCAGTACTTC.

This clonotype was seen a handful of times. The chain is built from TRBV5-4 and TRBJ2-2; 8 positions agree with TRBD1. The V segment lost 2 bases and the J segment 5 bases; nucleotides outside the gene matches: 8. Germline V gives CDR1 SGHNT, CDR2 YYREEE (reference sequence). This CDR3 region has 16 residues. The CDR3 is CASSLPRGPRTGELFF. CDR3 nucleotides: TGTGCCAGCAGCTTACCCAGGGGGCCTCGGACCGGGGAGCTGTTTTTT.

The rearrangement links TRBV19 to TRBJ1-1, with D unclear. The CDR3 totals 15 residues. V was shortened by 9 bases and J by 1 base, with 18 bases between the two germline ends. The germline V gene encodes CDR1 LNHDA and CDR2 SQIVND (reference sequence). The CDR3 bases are TGTGCCAGCCTAATTGGAACAGCCGAGAACACTGAAGCTTTCTTT. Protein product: CASLIGTAENTEAFF. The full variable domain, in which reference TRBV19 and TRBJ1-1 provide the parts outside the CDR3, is DGGITQSPKYLFRKEGQNVTLSCEQNLNHDAMYWYRQDPGQGLRLIYYSQIVNDFQKGDIAEGYSVSREKKESFPLTVTSAQKNPTAFYLCASLIGTAENTEAFFGQGTRLTVV.

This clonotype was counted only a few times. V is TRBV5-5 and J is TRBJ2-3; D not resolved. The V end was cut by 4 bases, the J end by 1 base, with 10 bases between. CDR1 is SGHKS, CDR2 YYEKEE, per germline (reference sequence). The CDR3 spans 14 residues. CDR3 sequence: CASSLLVRTDTQYF. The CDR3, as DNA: TGTGCCAGCAGCCTCCTAGTACGCACAGATACGCAGTATTTT. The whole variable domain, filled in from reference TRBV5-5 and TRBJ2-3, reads DAGVTQSPTHLIKTRGQQVTLRCSPISGHKSVSWYQQVLGQGPQFIFQYYEKEERGRGNFPDRFSARQFPNYSSELNVNALLLGDSALYLCASSLLVRTDTQYFGPGTRLTVL.

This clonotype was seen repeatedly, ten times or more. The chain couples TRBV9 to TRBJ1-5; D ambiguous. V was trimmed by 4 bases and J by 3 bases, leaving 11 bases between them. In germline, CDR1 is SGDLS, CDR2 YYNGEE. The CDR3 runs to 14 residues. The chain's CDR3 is CASSRRDSNQPQHF. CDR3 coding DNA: TGTGCCAGCAGCCGACGCGATTCCAATCAGCCCCAGCATTTT.

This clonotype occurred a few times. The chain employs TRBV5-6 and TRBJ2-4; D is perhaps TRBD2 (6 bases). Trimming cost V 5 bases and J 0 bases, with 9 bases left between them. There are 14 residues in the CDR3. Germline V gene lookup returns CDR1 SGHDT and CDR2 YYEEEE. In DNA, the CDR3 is TGTGCCAGCAGGAGGAGGGAAGCCAAAAACATTCAGTACTTC. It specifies CASRRREAKNIQYF.